The next 23 T cell receptor beta chains were all read from a single sample in a study of beta chain features in type 1 diabetes. Their recognized antigens are unknown. Notes on the study in general: TCRB CDR3 length was moderately but significantly reduced in all four CD4+ subsets of Type 1 diabetes patients.

Expressed TCRB transcripts were sequenced, since all the RNA that had been isolated was reverse transcribed. TCRdb's copy holds only in-frame clones and misses some; the assay was immunoSEQ multiplex PCR. Among 95,000 to 150,000 clones listed, about 17% were seen once. Input material: central memory CD4+ T cells from blood. The receptors originated from a man aged 25 to 40 with type 1 diabetes.

This clone was counted a few times. Other nucleotide sequences from this sample produce the same CDR3. V is TRBV29-1 and J is TRBJ2-6; the D gene could be TRBD1 or TRBD2 (5 bases each). From germline, CDR1 is SQVTM and CDR2 ANQGSEA. Trimming pared 5 bases from V and 2 bases from J, leaving 7 bases between. The CDR3 loop spans 13 amino acids. As DNA, the CDR3 is TGCAGCGTTCTGGGGGCTGGGGCCAACGTCCTGACTTTC. Its protein is CSVLGAGANVLTF.

This clone came up many times. The chain has TRBV18 and TRBJ2-3; 9 bases match TRBD2. V shed 3 bases and J 4 bases; nucleotides not matched to a gene: 8. The germline gives CDR1 KGHSH, CDR2 LQKENI. The CDR3 loop spans 16 amino acids. In DNA form, the CDR3 reads TGTGCCAGCTCACCGCTTATAGCGGGGGATCCAGATACGCAGTATTTT. As protein: CASSPLIAGDPDTQYF.

A word on this clone: This likely stems from a read error, as it lies one base from a far larger clone. CDR3 protein: CASSVADTQYF. The DNA of the CDR3 is TGTGCCAGCAGTGTGGCAGATACGCAGTATTTT. The chain combines TRBV2 with TRBJ2-3, with D uncertain. V was shortened by 4 bases and J by 4 bases, with 3 bases between the two germline ends. CDR3 size: 11 residues. From germline, CDR1 is SNHLY and CDR2 FYNNEI. Drawing the rest from reference TRBV2 and TRBJ2-3, the complete variable domain is EPEVTQTPSHQVTQMGQEVILRCVPISNHLYFYWYRQILGQKVEFLVSFYNNEISEKSEIFDDQFSVERPDGSNFTLKIRSTKLEDSAMYFCASSVADTQYFGPGTRLTVL.

The J gene is TRBJ2-7, the V gene TRBV20-1; D remains unclear. V was shortened by 3 bases and J by 3 bases, with 6 bases between the two germline ends. This CDR3 has 11 amino acids. CDR1 and CDR2 (germline): DFQATT, SNEGSKA (reference sequence). CDR3 DNA: TGCAGTGCTAGGGATGTCTACGAGCAGTACTTC. Its protein product is CSARDVYEQYF.

The J gene is TRBJ2-5, the V gene TRBV11-2; D uncertain. V was clipped by 5 bases and J by 0 bases, with 16 bases between them. Germline CDR1 and CDR2: SGHAT and FQNNGV. The CDR3 extends over 16 amino acids. In nucleotides, the CDR3 is TGTGCCAGCAGCGTTCTTACCTGGGCCAACCAAGAGACCCAGTACTTC. This codes for CASSVLTWANQETQYF.

This clone is medium-sized in the sample. The J gene is TRBJ2-7, the V gene TRBV28, with D unclear. The CDR3 length is 12 residues. V was shortened by 6 bases and J by 6 bases, with 12 bases between the two germline ends. Germline CDR1 is MDHEN and CDR2 is SYDVKM. This CDR3 reads CASSKDIGEQYF. CDR3 nucleotide sequence: TGTGCCAGCAGCAAAGACATCGGCGAGCAGTACTTC.

This clone was observed a handful of times. This chain joins TRBV5-1 and TRBJ1-4, with D unclear. The length of the CDR3 is 14 residues. CDR1 SGHRS and CDR2 YFSETQ come from the germline V gene. The V and J ends lost 0 bases and 8 bases respectively, with 11 bases between them. The CDR3 is CASSLGSSEEKLFF. The CDR3 region has the DNA TGCGCCAGCAGCTTGGGGTCCTCGGAAGAAAAACTGTTTTTT.

The V and J genes are TRBV5-6 and TRBJ1-2, with unresolved D. The CDR3 length is 15 residues. V lost 0 bases and J 2 bases, leaving 11 bases between the germline ends. Looked up from germline, CDR1 is SGHDT and CDR2 is YYEEEE. The DNA for the CDR3 is TGTGCCAGCAGCTTGGCCGTCGGGCTAAACTATGGCTACACCTTC. Translating gives CASSLAVGLNYGYTF.

This clone was counted a few times. This rearrangement joins TRBV4-2 to TRBJ1-2, with 8 positions matching TRBD1. The CDR3 covers 13 residues. The trim removed 2 bases at V and 8 bases at J, leaving 4 bases unmatched. Germline V gene data show CDR1 as LGHNA and CDR2 as YNFKEQ. For the CDR3, the DNA is TGTGCCAGCAGCCAACCGGGACAGGCCGGCTACACCTTC. Its protein is CASSQPGQAGYTF.

The sample holds a few counts of this clone. V usage is TRBV4-2 and J usage is TRBJ2-3; 13 bases are shared with TRBD2. There are 19 residues in the CDR3. CDR1 is LGHNA and CDR2 is YNFKEQ in the germline V gene. V trimming: 0 bases; J trimming: 4 bases; junction bases outside the gene matches: 10. CDR3 amino acids: CASSQELLAGGPEADTQYF. CDR3 bases: TGTGCCAGCAGCCAAGAATTACTAGCGGGGGGGCCTGAAGCAGATACGCAGTATTTT.

There are a few counts of this clone. The genes are TRBV29-1 and TRBJ2-3, with 7 bases that match TRBD2. The germline gives CDR1 SQVTM, CDR2 ANQGSEA. The CDR3 sequence is 16 residues long. V was clipped by 4 bases and J by 5 bases; unmatched bases: 15. Here the CDR3 reads CSVVAASGAWGDTQYF. CDR3 bases: TGCAGCGTTGTCGCGGCCAGCGGGGCGTGGGGAGATACGCAGTATTTT.

The chain links TRBV9 to TRBJ2-3; D gene uncertain. The CDR3 totals 14 residues. V lost 2 bases and J 1 base, leaving 8 bases between the germline ends. The germline V gene has CDR1 SGDLS and CDR2 YYNGEE. CDR3 sequence reads: CASSVTSRTDTQYF. The CDR3, as DNA: TGTGCCAGCAGCGTGACATCTCGCACAGATACGCAGTATTTT. The whole variable domain, remainder taken from reference TRBV9 and TRBJ2-3, is DSGVTQTPKHLITATGQRVTLRCSPRSGDLSVYWYQQSLDQGLQFLIQYYNGEERAKGNILERFSAQQFPDLHSELNLSSLELGDSALYFCASSVTSRTDTQYFGPGTRLTVL.

This clone has more than one count but fewer than ten. V is TRBV2 and J is TRBJ2-5; 14 nucleotides align to TRBD2. The germline V gene encodes CDR1 SNHLY and CDR2 FYNNEI. V dropped 7 bases and J dropped 8; count of bases not matched to a gene: 3. The CDR3 length is 13 residues. The DNA for the CDR3 is TGTGCCAGCACCGGGACTAGCGGGGGCACCCAGTACTTC. It yields the protein CASTGTSGGTQYF. Combining the CDR3 with reference TRBV2 and TRBJ2-5 gives the whole variable domain EPEVTQTPSHQVTQMGQEVILRCVPISNHLYFYWYRQILGQKVEFLVSFYNNEISEKSEIFDDQFSVERPDGSNFTLKIRSTKLEDSAMYFCASTGTSGGTQYFGPGTRLLVL.

The rearrangement joins TRBV9 to TRBJ2-2, with no clear D. The CDR3 runs to 15 residues. Trimming removed 1 base at V and 4 bases at J, with 11 bases between. Germline CDR1 SGDLS, CDR2 YYNGEE. In DNA form, the CDR3 reads TGTGCCAGCAGCGTAACGGTGGGGTTCACCGGGGAGCTGTTTTTT. Protein: CASSVTVGFTGELFF. The whole variable domain, remainder taken from reference TRBV9 and TRBJ2-2, is DSGVTQTPKHLITATGQRVTLRCSPRSGDLSVYWYQQSLDQGLQFLIQYYNGEERAKGNILERFSAQQFPDLHSELNLSSLELGDSALYFCASSVTVGFTGELFFGEGSRLTVL.

This clone was observed a handful of times. This rearrangement joins TRBV7-2 to TRBJ1-5; unclear D gene. Germline CDR1 is SGHTA and CDR2 is FQGNSA. V lost 5 bases and J 5 bases, leaving 19 bases between the germline ends. CDR3 length: 16 residues. As DNA, the CDR3 is TGTGCCAGCAGCCCTCAATTCGGACGGCCAGATCAGCCCCAGCATTTT. It codes for CASSPQFGRPDQPQHF. Full variable domain (remainder filled in from reference TRBV7-2 and TRBJ1-5): GAGVSQSPSNKVTEKGKDVELRCDPISGHTALYWYRQSLGQGLEFLIYFQGNSAPDKSGLPSDRFSAERTGGSVSTLTIQRTQQEDSAVYLCASSPQFGRPDQPQHFGDGTRLSIL.

This sequence joins TRBV29-1 and TRBJ1-4; D remains unclear. Per the germline V gene, CDR1 is SQVTM and CDR2 is ANQGSEA. Trimming removed 5 bases from V and 7 bases from J, with 11 bases in between. The CDR3 totals 12 residues. The CDR3 nucleotides read TGCAGCGTTCAACCGGGCAGTGAAAAACTGTTTTTT. This codes for CSVQPGSEKLFF.

This clone was detected only a few times. The chain is built from TRBV18 and TRBJ2-3, with D possibly TRBD1 on 6 matching bases. Germline lookup yields CDR1 KGHSH and CDR2 LQKENI. V was clipped by 0 bases and J by 2 bases, with 12 bases between them. CDR3 length equals 16 residues. The CDR3 nucleotides read TGTGCCAGCTCACCACCGAACAGGGAGCACACAGATACGCAGTATTTT. It is translated as CASSPPNREHTDTQYF.

The sample holds a few counts of this clone. The chain is built from TRBV27 and TRBJ2-7; D possibly corresponds to TRBD2 (5 bases). The CDR3 extends over 14 amino acids. Trimming cost V 3 bases and J 0 bases, with 9 bases left between them. The V gene's germline CDR1 is MNHEY and CDR2 SMNVEV (reference sequence). The DNA for the CDR3 is TGTGCCAGCAGTTTGTGGGAGAGCTCCTACGAGCAGTACTTC. Translation gives CASSLWESSYEQYF.

The chain uses TRBV10-3 and TRBJ1-2; D gene ambiguous. The V gene lost 6 bases and the J gene lost 3 bases, with 11 bases spanning the gap. CDR1 ENHRY and CDR2 SYGVKD come from the germline V gene. The CDR3 loop spans 13 amino acids. The CDR3: CAISYSGDYGYTF. The CDR3 nucleotides read TGTGCCATCAGCTACTCCGGGGACTATGGCTACACCTTC.

Comments on this clone: A read error may be the cause here, since a much bigger clone is one base away. Other DNA sequences in this specimen translate into the identical CDR3. This rearrangement joins TRBV30 to TRBJ2-7; D gene uncertain. Germline V gene sequence: CDR1 GTSNPN, CDR2 SVGIG (reference sequence). The CDR3 is made up of 13 amino acids. Trimming stripped 5 bases from V and 6 bases from J, with 17 bases between. The CDR3 region is CAWGLGCSTEQYF. DNA of the CDR3: TGTGCCTGGGGTCTTGGGTGCAGTACCGAGCAGTACTTC.

This clone was picked up a small number of times. The rearrangement uses TRBV6-5 and TRBJ2-3, with no clear D. Trimming removed 5 bases at V and 0 bases at J, with 12 bases between. Germline values: CDR1 MNHEY, CDR2 SVGAGI. The CDR3 has 15 amino acids. The DNA of the CDR3 is TGTGCCAGCAGTGTTAGCCCAGAAAGCACAGATACGCAGTATTTT. Translated: CASSVSPESTDTQYF.

This clone was counted between two and nine times. CDR3 amino acids: CASSGLAREGEQFF. The CDR3 bases are TGTGCCAGCAGCGGACTAGCCCGGGAGGGTGAGCAGTTCTTC. The chain uses TRBV7-8 and TRBJ2-1; 8 bases line up with TRBD2. V was pared by 5 bases and J by 9 bases, with 9 bases of the junction left unmatched. CDR1 SGHVS and CDR2 FQNEAQ come from the germline V gene. This CDR3 spans 14 amino acids.

This chain uses TRBV5-1 with TRBJ2-2; no definite D call. The germline gives CDR1 SGHRS, CDR2 YFSETQ. Deletions cut 2 bases from V and 4 bases from J, with 12 bases between. This CDR3 is built from 15 residues. CDR3 nucleotide sequence: TGCGCCAGCAGCTTTGATGCTGACACCACCGGGGAGCTGTTTTTT. Its protein product is CASSFDADTTGELFF.